This T cell receptor (beta chain) was sequenced for a study of T cells in localized non-small cell lung cancer. TCRdb's copy holds only in-frame clones and misses some; the assay was immunoSEQ multiplex PCR. The sample lists roughly 16,000 clones; approximately 85% were seen once. Findings and caveats of the study: A single tumor region was sequenced, leaving heterogeneity possible. Tumor trailed uninvolved adjacent lung in T cell clonality, which peaked there.

As concerns this clone: Its antigen is currently unknown.

In germline, CDR1 is LGHNA, CDR2 YNFKEQ. With 1 base removed from V and 6 bases from J, the gap between germline ends came to 12 bases. CDR3 length: 14 amino acids. The sample consisted of peripheral blood, taken before any cancer treatment. The gene calls are TRBV4-2 and TRBJ1-2, with a weak D call TRBD1 (5 bases). This TCR came from a female donor older than 55 with stage I squamous cell lung carcinoma. The CDR3 loop is CASSQATETDGYTF. The CDR3 bases are TGTGCCAGCAGCCAAGCGACAGAGACGGATGGCTACACCTTC.